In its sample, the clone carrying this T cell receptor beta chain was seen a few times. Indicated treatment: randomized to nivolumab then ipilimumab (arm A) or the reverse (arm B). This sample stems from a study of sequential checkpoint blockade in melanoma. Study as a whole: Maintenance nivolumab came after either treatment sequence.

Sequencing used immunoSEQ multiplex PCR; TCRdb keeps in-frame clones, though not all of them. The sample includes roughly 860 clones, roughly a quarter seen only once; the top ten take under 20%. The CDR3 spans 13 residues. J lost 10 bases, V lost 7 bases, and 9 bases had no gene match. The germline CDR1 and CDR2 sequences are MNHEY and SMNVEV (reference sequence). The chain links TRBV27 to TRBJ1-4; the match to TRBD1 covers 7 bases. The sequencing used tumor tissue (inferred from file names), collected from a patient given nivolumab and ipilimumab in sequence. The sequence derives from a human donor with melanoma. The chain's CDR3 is CASIDPSGGKLFF. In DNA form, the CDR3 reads TGTGCCAGCATTGACCCCTCAGGGGGAAAACTGTTTTTT. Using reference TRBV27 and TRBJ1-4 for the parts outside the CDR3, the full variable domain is EAQVTQNPRYLITVTGKKLTVTCSQNMNHEYMSWYRQDPGLGLRQIYYSMNVEVTDKGDVPEGYKVSRKEKRNFPLILESPSPNQTSLYFCASIDPSGGKLFFGSGTQLSVL.